A single sample is the source of the 13 T cell receptor beta chains below, sequenced in a study of T cell responses to AZD1222 COVID-19 vaccine. Sequencing used immunoSEQ multiplex PCR; TCRdb keeps in-frame clones, though not all of them. The table has over 150,000 clones, around nine tenths seen once. Material: peripheral blood, obtained on day 0 of AZD1222 vaccination. The receptors were sampled from an adult in good health.

The chain has TRBV30 and TRBJ2-7; D is perhaps TRBD1 (5 bases). CDR3 length: 17 amino acids. The germline V and J ends were trimmed by 0 bases and 0 bases, with 18 bases remaining between them. Germline CDR1 GTSNPN, CDR2 SVGIG (reference sequence). The CDR3 region is CAWSVRDRDLSSYEQYF. CDR3 in DNA: TGTGCCTGGAGTGTACGTGACAGAGATCTGAGCTCCTACGAGCAGTACTTC.

This clone was detected once. The chain is built from TRBV18 and TRBJ1-1; 7 nucleotides match TRBD1. The length of the CDR3 is 13 residues. From germline, CDR1 is KGHSH and CDR2 LQKENI. With V trimmed by 3 bases and J by 7 bases, 5 bases remained unmatched. In nucleotides, the CDR3 is TGTGCCAGCTCACCCGGGACAGAACTTGAAGCTTTCTTT. This translates into CASSPGTELEAFF.

This sequence joins TRBV18 and TRBJ2-3, with 8 bases fitting TRBD2. The CDR3 has 13 residues. Germline CDR1 reads KGHSH; CDR2 reads LQKENI. The ends lost 8 bases at V and 1 base at J; junction bases unmatched: 2. CDR3 sequence (DNA): TGTGCCAGCGAGACTAGCGGCACAGATACGCAGTATTTT. This encodes CASETSGTDTQYF.

This clone was detected only once. The chain combines TRBV7-2 with TRBJ1-1; possible D gene TRBD1, 5 bases. The germline V gene encodes CDR1 SGHTA and CDR2 FQGNSA. The V and J ends lost 3 bases and 0 bases respectively, with 8 bases between them. The CDR3 covers 14 residues. The CDR3 region has the DNA TGTGCCAGCAGCTTGCAGGGATTGAACACTGAAGCTTTCTTT. Translating it yields CASSLQGLNTEAFF. Looking up the rest from reference TRBV7-2 and TRBJ1-1 gives the full variable domain: GAGVSQSPSNKVTEKGKDVELRCDPISGHTALYWYRQSLGQGLEFLIYFQGNSAPDKSGLPSDRFSAERTGGSVSTLTIQRTQQEDSAVYLCASSLQGLNTEAFFGQGTRLTVV.

This chain uses TRBV6-5 with TRBJ1-1; TRBD1 matches at 7 bases. Unmatched junction bases numbered 9, after V lost 6 bases and J lost 5 bases. This CDR3 region has 14 residues. Germline loops: CDR1 MNHEY, CDR2 SVGAGI. CDR3 amino acids: CASRYRGSRTEAFF. The DNA of the CDR3 is TGTGCCAGCAGGTACAGGGGTTCAAGGACTGAAGCTTTCTTT.

J is TRBJ1-5 and V is TRBV6-1, with D possibly TRBD1 on 5 matching bases. The CDR3 sequence is 13 residues long. Germline V CDR1 and CDR2: MNHNS, SASEGT. Trimming stripped 0 bases from V and 11 bases from J, with 11 bases between. The CDR3 loop reads CASSEARDAAQHF. In DNA form, the CDR3 reads TGTGCCAGCAGTGAAGCTCGGGACGCGGCCCAGCATTTT.

The gene calls are TRBV27 and TRBJ1-5; D is unresolved. Trimming took 5 bases from V and 7 from J, leaving 9 bases between them. The CDR3 is 12 residues long. CDR1 is MNHEY and CDR2 is SMNVEV in the germline V gene (reference sequence). The chain's CDR3 is CASSKGGQPQHF. The CDR3 DNA follows: TGTGCCAGCAGTAAGGGCGGCCAGCCCCAGCATTTT.

V is TRBV20-1 and J is TRBJ2-7, with unresolved D. The CDR3 is 11 amino acids. V lost 3 bases and J 3 bases, leaving 6 bases between the germline ends. From germline, CDR1 is DFQATT and CDR2 SNEGSKA (reference sequence). The CDR3 reads CSARDVYEQYF. The CDR3 nucleotides are TGCAGTGCTAGGGACGTCTACGAGCAGTACTTC.

The CDR3 region has the DNA TGTGCCAGCTCACAGACAGACAGGGATAGTGAGCAGTTCTTC. As protein: CASSQTDRDSEQFF. V is TRBV18 and J is TRBJ2-1; 7 bases are shared with TRBD1. The CDR3 is made up of 14 amino acids. Germline CDR1 reads KGHSH; CDR2 reads LQKENI. With 4 bases clipped from V and 9 bases from J, the junction kept 9 bases outside the gene matches.

The chain joins TRBV12-3 or TRBV12-4 to TRBJ1-1; D is ambiguous. V was shortened by 3 bases and J by 2 bases, with 7 bases between the two germline ends. The CDR3 is made up of 13 amino acids. The CDR3 DNA is TGTGCCAGCAGTTTCCGGGTTAACACTGAAGCTTTCTTT. Translation gives CASSFRVNTEAFF.

The chain has TRBV7-9 and TRBJ1-3; the D gene is possibly TRBD1 (6 bases). The germline V gene encodes CDR1 SEHNR and CDR2 FQNEAQ (reference sequence). Trimming took 1 base from V and 1 from J, leaving 11 bases between them. The CDR3 loop spans 16 amino acids. The CDR3 region has the DNA TGTGCCAGCAGCTTAGAACAGGGTCAATCTGGAAACACCATATATTTT. Translation: CASSLEQGQSGNTIYF.

This chain joins TRBV5-1 and TRBJ2-3, with D perhaps matching TRBD1 (6 bases). The CDR3 runs 15 residues. Germline values: CDR1 SGHRS, CDR2 YFSETQ. Deletions cut 1 base from V and 3 bases from J, with 12 bases between. The CDR3 DNA reads as TGCGCCAGCAGCTTGCAACAGGGCGTGACAGATACGCAGTATTTT. This translates into CASSLQQGVTDTQYF.

This chain connects TRBV7-2 to TRBJ1-2; 7 nucleotides line up with TRBD1. The CDR3 is made up of 15 amino acids. Germline CDR1 SGHTA, CDR2 FQGNSA. V shed 1 base, J shed 3 bases, and the junction held 5 bases outside the gene matches. CDR3 region: CASSLGGGSDYGYTF. The CDR3 DNA sequence: TGTGCCAGCAGCTTAGGAGGGGGCAGTGACTATGGCTACACCTTC. Full variable domain (rest looked up from reference TRBV7-2 and TRBJ1-2): GAGVSQSPSNKVTEKGKDVELRCDPISGHTALYWYRQSLGQGLEFLIYFQGNSAPDKSGLPSDRFSAERTGGSVSTLTIQRTQQEDSAVYLCASSLGGGSDYGYTFGSGTRLTVV.